The clone carrying this T cell receptor (beta chain) came up many times. Its cognate antigen is unknown. The germline gives CDR1 MNHEY, CDR2 SMNVEV (reference sequence). This CDR3 has 14 residues. Trimming took off 3 bases at V and 5 bases at J, with 13 bases between the two ends. Separate cDNA molecules each had unique molecular identifiers attached to them. TCRdb used MiXCR to reprocess the 5' RACE reads, holding one entry per CDR3 protein. The sample includes 50,000 to 65,000 distinct CDR3 sequences, over 9% of them seen just once. The entry originates in a study of early T cells in non-severe SARS-CoV-2 infection. On the study more broadly: It was bulk RNA from unsorted whole blood that was sequenced, and the chains were unpaired. Overall study results and limits: The study's VDJdb matching favored anti-spike CD8 responses and missed private and CD4 specificities.

The specimen was whole blood, collected at baseline. The receptor comes from an adult who was a healthcare worker with PCR-confirmed SARS-CoV-2 infection or an uninfected control (not recorded which). This sequence joins TRBV27 and TRBJ2-5, with a weak D call TRBD1 (5 bases). The CDR3 sequence: CASSFLDTRETQYF. The CDR3 region has the DNA TGTGCCAGCAGTTTCCTGGACACGAGGGAGACCCAGTACTTC.